The 21 T cell receptor beta chains below all came from one sample that was sequenced in a study of T cells in Graves' hyperthyroidism and ophthalmopathy. The CDR3 regions of TCR beta were amplified from RNA transcripts. In the first-round RT-PCR of the TCR CDR3, the HTBI primer set was used. TCRdb itself ran the multiplex PCR reads through MiXCR, one entry per CDR3 protein. Of over 550,000 distinct CDR3 sequences in the sample, 15% to 20% were seen once. Material for sequencing was blood. These receptors were taken from a woman under 30 with Graves' hyperthyroidism.

This clonotype was picked up a small number of times. The V gene is TRBV11-1, the J gene TRBJ2-7; 10 bases fit TRBD2. The germline CDR1 and CDR2 sequences are SGHAT and FQDESV (reference sequence). Trimming cost V 1 base and J 4 bases; bases outside gene matches: 4. CDR3 length: 15 amino acids. CDR3 sequence: CASSLELAGAYEQYF. In DNA, the CDR3 is TGTGCCAGCAGCTTAGAGCTAGCGGGAGCGTACGAGCAGTACTTC.

The chain couples TRBV5-1 to TRBJ1-4; D gene uncertain. V dropped 0 bases and J dropped 0 bases, with 12 bases sitting between them. In germline, CDR1 is SGHRS, CDR2 YFSETQ. The CDR3 spans 17 residues. The DNA for the CDR3 is TGCGCCAGCAGCTTGGGGCGGATTCTTGCAACTAATGAAAAACTGTTTTTT. Translated: CASSLGRILATNEKLFF.

This clonotype appeared many times. The chain combines TRBV30 with TRBJ1-4; D gene uncertain. Germline assignment: CDR1 GTSNPN and CDR2 SVGIG (reference sequence). With 1 base removed from V and 7 bases from J, the gap between germline ends came to 1 base. There are 10 residues in the CDR3. The CDR3 DNA is TGTGCCTGGAGTGCTGAAAAACTGTTTTTT. Translated, it gives CAWSAEKLFF.

This clonotype was recorded a few times. The chain uses TRBV4-3 and TRBJ2-1; 10 nucleotides line up with TRBD2. The CDR3 length is 16 residues. After removal of 4 bases from V and 7 bases from J, the junction contained 10 bases not matched to a gene. Germline lookup yields CDR1 LGHNA and CDR2 YSLEER. CDR3 in amino acids: CASSPSGTSVGNEQFF. The CDR3 bases are TGCGCCAGCAGCCCATCCGGGACTAGCGTCGGGAATGAGCAGTTCTTC.

Details on this clonotype: One junction end disagrees with the germline gene, perhaps due to a read error. The V call is TRBV5-1, the J call TRBJ1-6; D is ambiguous. Germline V gene lookup returns CDR1 SGHRS and CDR2 YFSETQ. The CDR3 is 15 residues long. DNA for the CDR3: TGTGCCAGCAGCTCGGGGATCAACTATAATTCACCCCTCCACTTT. Encoded protein: CASSSGINYNSPLHF.

The chain recombines TRBV15 with TRBJ1-6; maybe TRBD1 (6 bases). The CDR3 loop spans 16 amino acids. V was shortened by 0 bases and J by 7 bases, with 13 bases between the two germline ends. The germline V gene has CDR1 LNHNV and CDR2 YYDKDF (reference sequence). The CDR3 sequence: CATSRDHGGGNSPLHF. The DNA for the CDR3 is TGTGCCACCAGCAGAGATCACGGGGGCGGAAATTCACCCCTCCACTTT.

The chain recombines TRBV5-6 with TRBJ2-1; 11 bases line up with TRBD2. Germline CDR1 and CDR2: SGHDT and YYEEEE. J gave up 10 bases and V 4 bases, and 13 bases lay outside the gene matches. The CDR3 runs 16 residues. CDR3 in DNA: TGTGCCAGCAGCCCGCTCGGTAGCGGGGGGGCCCGGGAGCAGTTCTTC. Protein sequence: CASSPLGSGGAREQFF.

This chain joins TRBV6-1 and TRBJ1-2; maybe TRBD1 (5 bases). The CDR3 extends over 14 amino acids. Trimming cost V 5 bases and J 3 bases, with 13 bases left between them. The V gene's germline CDR1 is MNHNS and CDR2 SASEGT. The CDR3 region is CASSPSGTDYGYTF. The CDR3 DNA sequence: TGTGCCAGCAGTCCCTCCGGGACCGACTATGGCTACACCTTC.

This clonotype was counted ten times or more. The chain combines TRBV11-1 with TRBJ2-3; TRBD2 agrees at 7 bases. V shed 1 base, J shed 2 bases, and the junction held 6 bases outside the gene matches. The CDR3 contains 16 residues. Per germline, CDR1 SGHAT and CDR2 FQDESV (reference sequence). The CDR3 loop is CASSLVGTKVTDTQYF. DNA of the CDR3: TGTGCCAGCAGCTTAGTGGGGACTAAAGTCACAGATACGCAGTATTTT.

Note on this clonotype: The conserved phenylalanine or tryptophan is not found at the CDR3 terminus, so this likely reflects a read error. This chain uses TRBV12-3 or TRBV12-4 with TRBJ2-7, with 7 nucleotides matching TRBD1. This CDR3 region has 14 residues. Losses at the gene ends were 1 base for V and 0 bases for J; bases not matched to a gene: 0. The CDR3 loop is CASSLGQGSYEQYL. CDR3 coding DNA: TGTGCCAGCAGTTTAGGACAGGGCTCCTACGAGCAGTACCTC.

This chain links TRBV6-1 with TRBJ1-2; D call uncertain. CDR1 MNHNS and CDR2 SASEGT come from the germline V gene. CDR3 size: 14 residues. V gave up 4 bases and J gave up 2 bases, with 11 bases separating them. Here the CDR3 reads CASSGDAWNYGYTF. Written as DNA, the CDR3 is TGTGCCAGCAGTGGTGACGCCTGGAACTATGGCTACACCTTC.

This clonotype was detected ten times or more. This chain links TRBV7-2 with TRBJ1-6; D possibly corresponds to TRBD1 (5 bases). The CDR3 has 12 residues. Trimming left V 3 bases short and J 13 bases short, with 10 bases between. Germline V gene sequence: CDR1 SGHTA, CDR2 FQGNSA. This CDR3 reads CASSLWGTPLHF. The CDR3 coding sequence is TGTGCCAGCAGCTTGTGGGGGACGCCCCTCCACTTT.

This clonotype was seen a handful of times. The rearrangement links TRBV20-1 to TRBJ2-7; 9 bases match TRBD1. Germline loops: CDR1 DFQATT, CDR2 SNEGSKA (reference sequence). This CDR3 is built from 15 residues. The trim removed 3 bases at V and 4 bases at J, leaving 10 bases unmatched. The CDR3 protein is CSARATGTGRYEQYF. The CDR3 region has the DNA TGCAGTGCTAGGGCAACCGGGACAGGGCGATACGAGCAGTACTTC.

In its sample, this clonotype was seen a few times. The rearrangement uses TRBV7-9 and TRBJ2-1, with 7 nucleotides matching TRBD2. Germline V gene lookup returns CDR1 SEHNR and CDR2 FQNEAQ (reference sequence). Germline trimming cut 2 bases from V and 12 bases from J; bases unmatched to any gene: 4. The CDR3 totals 12 residues. In nucleotides, the CDR3 is TGTGCCAGCAGCTTAAAGGTAGCGGGGCAGTTCTTC. Its protein is CASSLKVAGQFF.

The CDR3 DNA reads as TGTGCCAGCAGCCGGACAGGGGTCCTCTATGGCTACACCTTC. This gives the protein CASSRTGVLYGYTF. The rearrangement joins TRBV12-3 or TRBV12-4 to TRBJ1-2, with 9 bases that match TRBD1. This CDR3 has 14 amino acids. J lost 4 bases, V lost 6 bases, and 6 bases had no gene match.

This clonotype was counted many times. The rearrangement joins TRBV5-1 to TRBJ2-7; D is unresolved. CDR1 and CDR2 (germline): SGHRS, YFSETQ. V dropped 4 bases and J dropped 4 bases, with 18 bases sitting between them. The CDR3 runs 15 residues. The CDR3 loop reads CASSQGRGLRYEQYF. The CDR3, as DNA: TGCGCCAGCAGCCAAGGACGCGGCCTAAGGTACGAGCAGTACTTC. Drawing the rest from reference TRBV5-1 and TRBJ2-7, the complete variable domain is KAGVTQTPRYLIKTRGQQVTLSCSPISGHRSVSWYQQTPGQGLQFLFEYFSETQRNKGNFPGRFSGRQFSNSRSEMNVSTLELGDSALYLCASSQGRGLRYEQYFGPGTRLTVT.

This clonotype was picked up many times. The chain combines TRBV18 with TRBJ1-1; no definite D call. V was shortened by 2 bases and J by 0 bases, with 10 bases between the two germline ends. CDR1 KGHSH and CDR2 LQKENI come from the germline V gene. The length of the CDR3 is 15 residues. The CDR3 loop is CASSPLKSLNTEAFF. The DNA for the CDR3 is TGTGCCAGCTCACCATTGAAAAGCTTGAACACTGAAGCTTTCTTT.

The chain joins TRBV28 to TRBJ2-5; 7 nucleotides match TRBD2. The germline CDR1 and CDR2 sequences are MDHEN and SYDVKM. The CDR3 loop spans 13 amino acids. The trim removed 4 bases at V and 3 bases at J, leaving 2 bases unmatched. This chain's CDR3 is CASSSGTKETQYF. CDR3 in DNA: TGTGCCAGCAGTTCAGGGACTAAAGAGACCCAGTACTTC.

As regards this clonotype: A much bigger clone sits one base away, suggesting this may be a read error. CDR3 in amino acids: CAWRGTGYTQYF. CDR3 sequence (DNA): TGTGCCTGGAGGGGGACGGGGTATACGCAGTATTTT. The chain couples TRBV30 to TRBJ2-3, with D perhaps TRBD1 or TRBD2 (5 bases each). Looked up from germline, CDR1 is GTSNPN and CDR2 is SVGIG (reference sequence). The CDR3 consists of 12 residues. V gave up 3 bases and J gave up 7 bases, with 11 bases separating them.

V gene TRBV11-2 combines with J gene TRBJ2-1; 10 nucleotides align to TRBD1. From germline, CDR1 is SGHAT and CDR2 FQNNGV. The trim removed 3 bases at V and 9 bases at J, leaving 8 bases unmatched. The CDR3 consists of 15 residues. CDR3 residues: CASSLTGGASGEQFF. For the CDR3, the DNA is TGTGCCAGCAGCTTGACAGGGGGCGCGTCGGGTGAGCAGTTCTTC.

This clonotype was seen more than once but under ten times. The genes are TRBV4-3 and TRBJ2-1; D call uncertain. Trimming stripped 0 bases from V and 0 bases from J, with 6 bases between. Germline loops: CDR1 LGHNA, CDR2 YSLEER. This CDR3 contains 15 residues. The chain's CDR3 is CASSQDSSSYNEQFF. The CDR3 coding sequence is TGCGCCAGCAGCCAAGACAGTAGCTCCTACAATGAGCAGTTCTTC.